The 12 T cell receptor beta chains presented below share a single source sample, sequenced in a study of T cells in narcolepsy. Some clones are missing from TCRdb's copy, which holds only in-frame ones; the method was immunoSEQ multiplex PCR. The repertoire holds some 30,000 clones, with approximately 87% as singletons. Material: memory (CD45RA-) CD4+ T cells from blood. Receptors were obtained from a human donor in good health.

The CDR3, as DNA: TGTGCCAGCAGCTTAAGGCAGGTGCTGGGGACTGAAGCTTTCTTT. Residues: CASSLRQVLGTEAFF. The gene calls are TRBV7-8 and TRBJ1-1; D uncertain. Germline CDR1 reads SGHVS; CDR2 reads FQNEAQ. The CDR3 has 15 amino acids. With 2 bases removed from V and 5 bases from J, the gap between germline ends came to 15 bases.

The CDR3 DNA reads TGTGCCAGCAGTTCGACCGGGACAGGGGGGAATGGCTACACCTTC. Its translation: CASSSTGTGGNGYTF. The chain couples TRBV27 to TRBJ1-2, with 11 bases that match TRBD1. This CDR3 comprises 15 residues. CDR1 and CDR2 (germline): MNHEY, SMNVEV (reference sequence). Trimming at V came to 4 bases and at J to 6 bases, leaving 7 bases not matched to a gene.

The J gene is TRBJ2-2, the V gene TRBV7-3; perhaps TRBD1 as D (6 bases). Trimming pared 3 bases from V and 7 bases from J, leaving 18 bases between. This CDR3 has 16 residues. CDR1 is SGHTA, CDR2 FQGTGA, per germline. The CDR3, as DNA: TGTGCCAGCAGCTTTGCCTCGATCAGGGGAATCGGGGAGCTGTTTTTT. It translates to CASSFASIRGIGELFF.

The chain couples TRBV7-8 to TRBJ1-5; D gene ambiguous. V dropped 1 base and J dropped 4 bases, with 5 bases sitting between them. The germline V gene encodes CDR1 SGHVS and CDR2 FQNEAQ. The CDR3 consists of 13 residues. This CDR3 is CASSLDRNQPQHF. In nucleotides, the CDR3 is TGTGCCAGCAGCTTAGATAGGAATCAGCCCCAGCATTTT.

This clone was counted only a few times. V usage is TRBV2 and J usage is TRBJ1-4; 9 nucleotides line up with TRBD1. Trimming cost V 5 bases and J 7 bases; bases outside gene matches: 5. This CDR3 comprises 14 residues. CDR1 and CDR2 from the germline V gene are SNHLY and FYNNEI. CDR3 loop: CASSLRGQGEKLFF. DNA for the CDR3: TGTGCCAGCAGTCTTAGGGGACAGGGTGAAAAACTGTTTTTT.

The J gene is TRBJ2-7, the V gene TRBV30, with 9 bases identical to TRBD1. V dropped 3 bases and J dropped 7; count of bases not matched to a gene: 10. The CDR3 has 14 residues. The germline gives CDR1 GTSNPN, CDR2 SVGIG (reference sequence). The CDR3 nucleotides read TGTGCCTGGAGAACCCGGACAGGGGCTGGAGAGCAGTACTTC. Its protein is CAWRTRTGAGEQYF.

DNA for the CDR3: TGCGCCAGCAGCCAAACCCCCCTTGCTGCAACTAATGAAAAACTGTTTTTT. Its translation: CASSQTPLAATNEKLFF. The V gene is TRBV4-1, the J gene TRBJ1-4; no clear D. The germline gives CDR1 MGHRA, CDR2 YSYEKL. The CDR3 contains 17 residues. V shed 2 bases and J shed 0 bases, with 13 bases lying between them.

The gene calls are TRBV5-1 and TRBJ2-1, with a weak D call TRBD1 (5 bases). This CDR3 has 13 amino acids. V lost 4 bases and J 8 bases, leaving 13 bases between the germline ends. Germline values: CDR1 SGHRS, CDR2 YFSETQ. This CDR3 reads CASSEDTFDEQFF. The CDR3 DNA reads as TGCGCCAGCAGCGAGGACACCTTCGATGAGCAGTTCTTC.

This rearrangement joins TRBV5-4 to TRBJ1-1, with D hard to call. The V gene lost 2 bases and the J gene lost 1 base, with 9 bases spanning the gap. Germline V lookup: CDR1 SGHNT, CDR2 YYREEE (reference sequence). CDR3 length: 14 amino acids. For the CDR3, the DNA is TGTGCCAGCAGCTTTTCAGTGGGGAACACTGAAGCTTTCTTT. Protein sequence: CASSFSVGNTEAFF.

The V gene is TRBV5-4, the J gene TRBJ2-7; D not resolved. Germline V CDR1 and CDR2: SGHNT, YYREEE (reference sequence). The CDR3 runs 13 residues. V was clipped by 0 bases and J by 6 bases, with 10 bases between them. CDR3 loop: CASSLELAREQYF. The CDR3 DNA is TGTGCCAGCAGCTTGGAGCTCGCGCGCGAGCAGTACTTC. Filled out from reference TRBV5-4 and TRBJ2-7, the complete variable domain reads ETGVTQSPTHLIKTRGQQVTLRCSSQSGHNTVSWYQQALGQGPQFIFQYYREEENGRGNFPPRFSGLQFPNYSSELNVNALELDDSALYLCASSLELAREQYFGPGTRLTVT.

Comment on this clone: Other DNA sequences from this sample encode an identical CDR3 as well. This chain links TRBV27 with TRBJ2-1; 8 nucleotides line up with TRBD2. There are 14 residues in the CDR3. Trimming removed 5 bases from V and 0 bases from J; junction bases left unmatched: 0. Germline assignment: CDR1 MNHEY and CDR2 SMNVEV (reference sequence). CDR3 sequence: CASSLAGSYNEQFF. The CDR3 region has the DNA TGTGCCAGCAGTCTAGCGGGCTCCTACAATGAGCAGTTCTTC.

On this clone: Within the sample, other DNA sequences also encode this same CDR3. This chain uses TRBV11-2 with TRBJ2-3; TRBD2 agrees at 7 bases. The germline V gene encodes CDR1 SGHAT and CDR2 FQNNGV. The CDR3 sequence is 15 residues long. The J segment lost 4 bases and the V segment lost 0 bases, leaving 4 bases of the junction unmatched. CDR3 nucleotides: TGTGCCAGCAGCTTAGAAGGTGCGGGAGCAGATACGCAGTATTTT. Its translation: CASSLEGAGADTQYF.